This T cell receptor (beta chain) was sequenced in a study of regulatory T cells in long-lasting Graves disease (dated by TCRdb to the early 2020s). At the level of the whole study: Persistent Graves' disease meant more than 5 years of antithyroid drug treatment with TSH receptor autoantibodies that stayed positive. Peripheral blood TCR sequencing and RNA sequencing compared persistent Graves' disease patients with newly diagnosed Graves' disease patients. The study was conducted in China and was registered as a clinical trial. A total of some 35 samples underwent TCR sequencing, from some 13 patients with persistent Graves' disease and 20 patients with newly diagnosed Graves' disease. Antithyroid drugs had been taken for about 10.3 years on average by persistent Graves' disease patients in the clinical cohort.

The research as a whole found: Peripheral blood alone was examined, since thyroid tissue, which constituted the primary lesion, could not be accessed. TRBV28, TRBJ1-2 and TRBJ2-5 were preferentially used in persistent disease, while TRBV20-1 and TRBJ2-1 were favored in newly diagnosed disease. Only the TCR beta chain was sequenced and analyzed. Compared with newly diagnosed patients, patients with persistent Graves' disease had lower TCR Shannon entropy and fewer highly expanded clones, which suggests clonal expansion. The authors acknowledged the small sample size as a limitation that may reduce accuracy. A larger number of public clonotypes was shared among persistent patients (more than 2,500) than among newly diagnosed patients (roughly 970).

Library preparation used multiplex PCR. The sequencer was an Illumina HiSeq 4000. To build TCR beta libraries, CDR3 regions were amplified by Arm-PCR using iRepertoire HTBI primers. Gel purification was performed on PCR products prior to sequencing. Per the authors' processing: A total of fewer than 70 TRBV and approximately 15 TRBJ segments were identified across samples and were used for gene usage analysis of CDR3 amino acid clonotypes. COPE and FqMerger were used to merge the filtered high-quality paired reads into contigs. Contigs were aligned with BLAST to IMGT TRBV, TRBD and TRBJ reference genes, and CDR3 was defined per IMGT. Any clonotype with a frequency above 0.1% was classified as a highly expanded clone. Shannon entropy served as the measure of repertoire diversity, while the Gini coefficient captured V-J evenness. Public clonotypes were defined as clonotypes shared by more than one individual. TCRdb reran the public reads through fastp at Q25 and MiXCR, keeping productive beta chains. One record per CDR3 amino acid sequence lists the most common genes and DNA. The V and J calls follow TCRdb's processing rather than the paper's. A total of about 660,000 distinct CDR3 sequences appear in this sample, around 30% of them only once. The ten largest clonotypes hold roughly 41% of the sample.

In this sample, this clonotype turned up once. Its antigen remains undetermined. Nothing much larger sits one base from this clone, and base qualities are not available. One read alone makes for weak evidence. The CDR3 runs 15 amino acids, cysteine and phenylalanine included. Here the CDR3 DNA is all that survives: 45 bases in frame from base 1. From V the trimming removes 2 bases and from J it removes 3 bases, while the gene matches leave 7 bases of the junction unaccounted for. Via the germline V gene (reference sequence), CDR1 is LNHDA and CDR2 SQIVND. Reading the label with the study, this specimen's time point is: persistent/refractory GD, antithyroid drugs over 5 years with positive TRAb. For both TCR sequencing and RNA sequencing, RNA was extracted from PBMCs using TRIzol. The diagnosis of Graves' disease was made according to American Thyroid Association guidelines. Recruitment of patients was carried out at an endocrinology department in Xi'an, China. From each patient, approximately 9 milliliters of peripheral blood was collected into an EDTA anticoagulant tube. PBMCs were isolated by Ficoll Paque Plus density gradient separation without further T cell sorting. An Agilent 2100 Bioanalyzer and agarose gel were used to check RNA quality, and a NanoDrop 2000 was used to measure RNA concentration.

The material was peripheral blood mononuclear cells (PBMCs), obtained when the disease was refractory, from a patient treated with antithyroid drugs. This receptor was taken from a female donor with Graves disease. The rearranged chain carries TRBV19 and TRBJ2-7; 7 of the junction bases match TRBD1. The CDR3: CASSIMGQPHYEQYF. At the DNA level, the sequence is TGTGCCAGTAGTATAATGGGACAGCCCCACTACGAGCAGTACTTC.